This TCR beta chain derives from a study of T cells in localized non-small cell lung cancer. Assay used: immunoSEQ multiplex PCR; TCRdb lists only in-frame clones, some missing. The sample shows 25,000 to 35,000 clones, approximately 85% of them seen only once. This CDR3 has 15 amino acids. The J segment lost 7 bases and the V segment lost 3 bases, leaving 7 bases of the junction unmatched. Germline V CDR1 and CDR2: SGHRS, YFSETQ. The rearrangement links TRBV5-1 to TRBJ1-6; 7 bases agree with TRBD1. Sample: peripheral blood mononuclear cells, taken before any cancer treatment. The sequence came from a woman aged 40-70 years with stage III lung adenocarcinoma. In DNA, the CDR3 is TGCGCCAGCAGCTCAGGAGGGGGCAGAAATTCACCCCTCCACTTT. Residues: CASSSGGGRNSPLHF.